The present T cell receptor beta chain was sequenced within a study of CD8+ T cells in alopecia areata. The study's findings and limits: Scalp samples also contribute reads from the resident alphabeta T cells found in normal skin. Possibly because of HLA-related factors, TCR sharing was less clear across patients than in mice.

CDR1 is SNHLY, CDR2 FYNNEI, per germline. V shed 2 bases and J 3 bases; nucleotides not matched to a gene: 8. The CDR3 extends over 16 amino acids. Remarks on this clone: Its antigen is not identified.

Sequencing used cDNA as its template, made by extracting RNA and reverse transcribing it. Clones were sequenced by immunoSEQ multiplex PCR, and TCRdb holds only the in-frame ones, with some missing. The profile shows 140,000 or so clones, roughly 60% of them singletons. The sequence was obtained from a human donor in good health. The sequenced sample was CD8+ T cells sorted from blood. The chain combines TRBV2 with TRBJ2-5; 8 bases are a match to TRBD2. CDR3 residues: CASSEFGSGTKETQYF. The CDR3 DNA sequence: TGTGCCAGCAGTGAATTTGGTAGCGGGACCAAAGAGACCCAGTACTTC.